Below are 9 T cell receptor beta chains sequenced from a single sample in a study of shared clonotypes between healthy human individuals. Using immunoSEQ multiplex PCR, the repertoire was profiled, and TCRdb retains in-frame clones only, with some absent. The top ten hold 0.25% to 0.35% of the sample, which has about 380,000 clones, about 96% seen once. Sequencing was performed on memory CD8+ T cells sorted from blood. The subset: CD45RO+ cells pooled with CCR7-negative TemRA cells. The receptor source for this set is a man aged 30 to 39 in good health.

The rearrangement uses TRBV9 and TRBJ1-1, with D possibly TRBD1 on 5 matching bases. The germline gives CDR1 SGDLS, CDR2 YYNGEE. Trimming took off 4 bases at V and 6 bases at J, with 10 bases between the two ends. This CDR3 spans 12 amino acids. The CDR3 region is CASSPSGPEAFF. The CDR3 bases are TGTGCCAGCAGCCCATCGGGACCTGAAGCTTTCTTT.

The CDR3 DNA is TGTGCCAGCACCGCCGGGGCGACCGGGGAGCTGTTTTTT. It translates to CASTAGATGELFF. The chain combines TRBV6-6 with TRBJ2-2; D may match TRBD1 or TRBD2 (5 bases each). Trimming pared 7 bases from V and 5 bases from J, leaving 11 bases between. The CDR3 is 13 amino acids. CDR1 and CDR2 from the germline V gene are MNHNY and SVGAGI (reference sequence).

The CDR3 is CAWSVGSGGPQYF. The CDR3 DNA reads as TGTGCCTGGAGTGTAGGGAGTGGCGGACCCCAGTACTTC. The J gene is TRBJ2-5, the V gene TRBV30, with D perhaps matching TRBD2 (5 bases). Germline V gene lookup returns CDR1 GTSNPN and CDR2 SVGIG (reference sequence). The CDR3 spans 13 residues. Trimming took off 0 bases at V and 9 bases at J, with 14 bases between the two ends.

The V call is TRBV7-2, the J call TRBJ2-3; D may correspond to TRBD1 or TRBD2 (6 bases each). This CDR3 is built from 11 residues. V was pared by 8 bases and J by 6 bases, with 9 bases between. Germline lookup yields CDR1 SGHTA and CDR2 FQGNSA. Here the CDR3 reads CASGGGDTQYF. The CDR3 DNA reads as TGTGCCAGCGGAGGGGGGGATACGCAGTATTTT.

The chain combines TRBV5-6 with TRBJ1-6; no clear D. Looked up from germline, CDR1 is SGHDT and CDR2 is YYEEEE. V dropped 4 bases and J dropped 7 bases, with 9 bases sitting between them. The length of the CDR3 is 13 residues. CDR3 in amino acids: CASSVGVNSPLHF. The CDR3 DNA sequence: TGTGCCAGCAGCGTCGGGGTGAATTCACCCCTCCACTTT.

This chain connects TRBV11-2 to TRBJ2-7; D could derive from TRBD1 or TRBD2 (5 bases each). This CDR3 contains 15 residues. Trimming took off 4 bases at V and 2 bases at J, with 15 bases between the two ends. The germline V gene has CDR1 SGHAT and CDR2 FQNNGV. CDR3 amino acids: CASSSRGPVAYEQYF. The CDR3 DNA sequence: TGTGCCAGCAGCTCCCGGGGCCCTGTCGCCTACGAGCAGTACTTC.

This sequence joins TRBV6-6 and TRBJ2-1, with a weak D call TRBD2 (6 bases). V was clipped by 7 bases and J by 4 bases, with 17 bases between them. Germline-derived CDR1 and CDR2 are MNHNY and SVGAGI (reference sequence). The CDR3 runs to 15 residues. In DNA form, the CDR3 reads TGTGCCAGCATCGTAGGCGGGACGCAGTACAATGAGCAGTTCTTC. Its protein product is CASIVGGTQYNEQFF.

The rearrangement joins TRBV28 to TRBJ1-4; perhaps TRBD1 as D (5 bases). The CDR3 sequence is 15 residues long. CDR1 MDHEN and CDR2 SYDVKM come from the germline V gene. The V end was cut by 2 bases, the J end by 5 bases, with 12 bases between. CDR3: CASSLGARANEKLFF. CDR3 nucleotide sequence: TGTGCCAGCAGTTTAGGGGCCAGGGCCAATGAAAAACTGTTTTTT. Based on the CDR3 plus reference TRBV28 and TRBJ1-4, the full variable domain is DVKVTQSSRYLVKRTGEKVFLECVQDMDHENMFWYRQDPGLGLRLIYFSYDVKMKEKGDIPEGYSVSREKKERFSLILESASTNQTSMYLCASSLGARANEKLFFGSGTQLSVL.

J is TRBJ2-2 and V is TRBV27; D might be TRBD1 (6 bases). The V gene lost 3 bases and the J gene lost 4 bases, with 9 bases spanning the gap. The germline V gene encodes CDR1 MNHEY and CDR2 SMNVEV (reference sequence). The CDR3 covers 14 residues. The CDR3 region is CASSFLGGTGELFF. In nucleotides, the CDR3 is TGTGCCAGCAGTTTCTTAGGGGGCACCGGGGAGCTGTTTTTT.